Sequencing of this TCR beta chain was carried out in a study of OX40 agonist ivuxolimab in advanced cancers. Turning to the study itself: Ivuxolimab doses were 0.01, 0.1, 0.3, 1.5, 3 or 10 mg/kg every 2 weeks. The study enrolled dose-escalation patients with hepatocellular carcinoma, melanoma, renal cell or head and neck cancer. Cohort: 65% to 90% men, mean age about 60, aged about 23 to 79.

The CDR3 loop spans 15 amino acids. Trimming cost V 7 bases and J 4 bases, with 17 bases left between them. The V gene's germline CDR1 is MNHNS and CDR2 SASEGT. Autoimmune disease history or systemic immunosuppression led to patients being barred. Only in-frame clones appear in the TCRdb table, and some are missing; sequencing was by immunoSEQ multiplex PCR. This table holds tens of thousands of clones, more than 85% found once. The receptor's source is an adult with an advanced solid tumor such as melanoma, head and neck, liver or kidney cancer. V gene TRBV6-1 combines with J gene TRBJ1-5, with D tentatively TRBD1 (6 bases). Sample: CD4+ or CD8+ T cells sorted from blood, taken in a trial of the OX40 agonist ivuxolimab. CDR3 loop: CASTTGTGTNQPQHF. CDR3 in DNA: TGTGCCAGCACTACCGGAACAGGGACAAATCAGCCCCAGCATTTT.